This T cell receptor beta chain was sequenced during a study of glioma-infiltrating T cells. V was shortened by 1 base and J by 6 bases, with 1 base between the two germline ends. Germline-derived CDR1 and CDR2 are LGHDT and YNNKEL (reference sequence). The CDR3 has 11 residues. Study results and caveats: Above-expected tissue-blood divergence occurred in all gliomas, most in low-grade ones.

With regard to this clonotype: The antigen is not known.

Amplification of TCR alpha and beta CDR3 regions from RNA used iRepertoire nested multiplex PCR. MiXCR, run by TCRdb on the multiplex PCR reads, gives a single entry per CDR3 protein. Here the sample spans approximately 120,000 distinct CDR3 sequences, roughly 24% being singletons. The origin of this receptor is a human donor with low-grade glioma or glioblastoma, undergoing nonglioma brain surgery, or in good health (not recorded which). The chain couples TRBV3-1 to TRBJ1-3; no firm D call. The sample was glioma tissue, nonneoplastic brain tissue, or PBMCs (not recorded which). The CDR3 nucleotides read TGTGCCAGCAGCCAAGCAAACACCATATATTTT. It encodes CASSQANTIYF. Filled out from reference TRBV3-1 and TRBJ1-3, the complete variable domain reads DTAVSQTPKYLVTQMGNDKSIKCEQNLGHDTMYWYKQDSKKFLKIMFSYNNKELIINETVPNRFSPKSPDKAHLNLHINSLELGDSAVYFCASSQANTIYFGEGSWLTVV.